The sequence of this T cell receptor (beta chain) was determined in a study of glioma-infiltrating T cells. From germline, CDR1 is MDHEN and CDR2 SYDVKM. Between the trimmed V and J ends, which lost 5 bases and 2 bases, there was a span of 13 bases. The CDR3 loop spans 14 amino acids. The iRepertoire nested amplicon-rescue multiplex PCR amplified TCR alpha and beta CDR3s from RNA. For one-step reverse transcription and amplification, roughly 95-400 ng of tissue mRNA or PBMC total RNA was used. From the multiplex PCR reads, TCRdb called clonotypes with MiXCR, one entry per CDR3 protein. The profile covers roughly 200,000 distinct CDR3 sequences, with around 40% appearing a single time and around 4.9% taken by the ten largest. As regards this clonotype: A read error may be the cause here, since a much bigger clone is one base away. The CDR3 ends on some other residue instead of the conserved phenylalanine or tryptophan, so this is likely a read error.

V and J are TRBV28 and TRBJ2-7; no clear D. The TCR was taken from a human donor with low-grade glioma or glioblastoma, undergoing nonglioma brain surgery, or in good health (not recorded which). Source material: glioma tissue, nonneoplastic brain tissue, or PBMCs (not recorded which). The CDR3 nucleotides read TGTGCCAGCAGTCCCATAACGGGTACCTACGAGCAGTACCTC. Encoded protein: CASSPITGTYEQYL.